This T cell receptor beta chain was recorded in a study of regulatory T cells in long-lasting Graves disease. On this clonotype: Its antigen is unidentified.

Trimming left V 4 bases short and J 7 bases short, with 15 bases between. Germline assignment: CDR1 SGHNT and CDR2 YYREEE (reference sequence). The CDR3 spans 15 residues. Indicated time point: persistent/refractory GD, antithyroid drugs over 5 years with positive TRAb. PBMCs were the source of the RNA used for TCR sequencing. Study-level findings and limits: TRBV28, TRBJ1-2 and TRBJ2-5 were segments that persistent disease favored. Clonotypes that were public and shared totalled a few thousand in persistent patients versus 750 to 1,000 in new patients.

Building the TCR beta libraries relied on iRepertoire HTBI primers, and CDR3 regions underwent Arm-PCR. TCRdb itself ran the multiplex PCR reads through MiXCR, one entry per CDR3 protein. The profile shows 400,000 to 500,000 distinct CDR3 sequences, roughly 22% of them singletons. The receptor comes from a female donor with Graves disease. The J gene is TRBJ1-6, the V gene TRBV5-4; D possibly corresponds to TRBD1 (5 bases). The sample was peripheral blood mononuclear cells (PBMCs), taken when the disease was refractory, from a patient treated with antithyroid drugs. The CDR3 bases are TGTGCCAGCAGCACCCAAGCGGGGGTAAATTCACCCCTCCACTTT. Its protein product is CASSTQAGVNSPLHF.